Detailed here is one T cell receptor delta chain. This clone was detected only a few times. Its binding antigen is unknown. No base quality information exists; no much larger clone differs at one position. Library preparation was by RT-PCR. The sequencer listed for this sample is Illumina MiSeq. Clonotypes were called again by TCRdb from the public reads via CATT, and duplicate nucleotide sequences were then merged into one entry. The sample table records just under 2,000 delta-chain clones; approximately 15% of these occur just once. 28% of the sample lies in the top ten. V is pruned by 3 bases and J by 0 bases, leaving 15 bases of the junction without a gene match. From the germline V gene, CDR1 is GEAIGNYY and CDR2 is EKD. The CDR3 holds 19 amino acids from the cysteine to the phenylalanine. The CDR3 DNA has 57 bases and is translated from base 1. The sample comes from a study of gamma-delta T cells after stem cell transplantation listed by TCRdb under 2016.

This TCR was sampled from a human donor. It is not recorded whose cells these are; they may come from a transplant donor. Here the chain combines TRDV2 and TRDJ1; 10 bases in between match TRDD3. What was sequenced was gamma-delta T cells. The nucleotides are TGTGCCTGTGACCGAGTGGGACTGGGGGATCGTCGGTACACCGATAAACTCATCTTT. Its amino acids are CACDRVGLGDRRYTDKLIF.